The 23 T cell receptor beta chains below come from one sample, sequenced in a study of graft-versus-host responses after intestinal transplantation. These TCRs' antigens remain unknown. The method was immunoSEQ multiplex PCR; TCRdb's version includes in-frame clones alone and lacks a portion of them. There are about 110,000 clones in the sample; roughly 90% occur only once, and less than 0.85% lies in the top ten. The sample here was unstimulated CD4+ T cells sorted from spleen or lymph node cells, taken before transplant. The receptors were gathered from a human donor who was the organ donor for an intestinal transplant.

A single count supports this clone. The rearrangement links TRBV5-1 to TRBJ2-7, with 11 positions matching TRBD1. Germline V gives CDR1 SGHRS, CDR2 YFSETQ. The CDR3 length is 15 residues. Trimming at V came to 5 bases and at J to 2 bases, leaving 6 bases not matched to a gene. CDR3 region: CASRDGQGAAYEQYF. CDR3 sequence (DNA): TGCGCCAGCAGGGACGGACAGGGGGCGGCCTACGAGCAGTACTTC.

The J gene is TRBJ1-5, the V gene TRBV6-1, with D unclear. This CDR3 region has 15 residues. Germline V gives CDR1 MNHNS, CDR2 SASEGT. The V and J ends lost 6 bases and 4 bases respectively, with 16 bases between them. The CDR3 region has the DNA TGTGCCAGCAGCCCTGCCTTTCAGTCAAATCAGCCCCAGCATTTT. This sequence encodes CASSPAFQSNQPQHF.

The chain employs TRBV2 and TRBJ1-6; 9 bases fit TRBD1. Germline V gene sequence: CDR1 SNHLY, CDR2 FYNNEI. Trimming cost V 6 bases and J 9 bases; bases outside gene matches: 6. The CDR3 spans 14 residues. The CDR3 nucleotides read TGTGCCAGCAGGGGACAGGGCGTCAGTTCACCCCTCCACTTT. Amino acids: CASRGQGVSSPLHF. The full variable domain, with the rest looked up from reference TRBV2 and TRBJ1-6, is EPEVTQTPSHQVTQMGQEVILRCVPISNHLYFYWYRQILGQKVEFLVSFYNNEISEKSEIFDDQFSVERPDGSNFTLKIRSTKLEDSAMYFCASRGQGVSSPLHFGNGTRLTVT.

V and J are TRBV5-6 and TRBJ1-1, with D unclear. The CDR3 contains 15 residues. V was cut by 0 bases and J by 0 bases, with 9 bases left in between. In germline, CDR1 is SGHDT, CDR2 YYEEEE. CDR3 sequence: CASSLARAMNTEAFF. In DNA form, the CDR3 reads TGTGCCAGCAGCTTGGCGAGGGCCATGAACACTGAAGCTTTCTTT.

Regarding this clone: Other DNA sequences in this specimen translate into the identical CDR3. The V call is TRBV10-1, the J call TRBJ1-2, with D unclear. The V and J ends lost 0 bases and 2 bases respectively, with 4 bases between them. CDR3 length: 13 amino acids. Germline lookup yields CDR1 WNHNN and CDR2 SYGVQD (reference sequence). The CDR3 region is CASSESGNYGYTF. The CDR3 bases are TGCGCCAGCAGTGAGTCAGGCAACTATGGCTACACCTTC.

In its sample, this clone was seen once. This chain uses TRBV5-1 with TRBJ2-1; 13 nucleotides agree with TRBD2. Germline values: CDR1 SGHRS, CDR2 YFSETQ. This CDR3 has 16 amino acids. The V segment lost 0 bases and the J segment 9 bases; nucleotides outside the gene matches: 6. The CDR3 loop is CASSLEGLAGVREQFF. Written as DNA, the CDR3 is TGCGCCAGCAGCTTGGAAGGACTAGCGGGGGTGCGTGAGCAGTTCTTC.

This sequence joins TRBV7-6 and TRBJ2-3; D may match TRBD1 or TRBD2 (5 bases each). CDR1 and CDR2 (germline): SGHVS, FNYEAQ. V was cut by 2 bases and J by 4 bases, with 16 bases left in between. CDR3 size: 16 residues. CDR3 sequence (DNA): TGTGCCAGCAGCTTAAAAGGTTCCGGGGACGCAGATACGCAGTATTTT. Its protein is CASSLKGSGDADTQYF.

The chain has TRBV29-1 and TRBJ2-1; possibly TRBD1 or TRBD2 for D (5 bases each). V dropped 7 bases and J dropped 10 bases, with 20 bases sitting between them. This CDR3 is 13 amino acids long. Germline V lookup: CDR1 SQVTM, CDR2 ANQGSEA. The CDR3 nucleotides are TGCAGCGGAAGATCCGGGACGCTCGTCGAGCAGTTCTTC. This sequence encodes CSGRSGTLVEQFF.

The rearrangement links TRBV9 to TRBJ2-5; 13 bases fit TRBD2. V trimming: 2 bases; J trimming: 7 bases; junction bases outside the gene matches: 14. Germline CDR1 SGDLS, CDR2 YYNGEE. The CDR3 is 18 amino acids. CDR3 sequence: CASSVGLAGPLGLGTQYF. CDR3 nucleotide sequence: TGTGCCAGCAGCGTGGGACTAGCGGGACCTCTTGGATTAGGGACCCAGTACTTC.

Written as DNA, the CDR3 is TGTGCCAGTAGTAGTCTAGCGGGGTGGATGGTTACCGGGGAGCTGTTTTTT. It is translated as CASSSLAGWMVTGELFF. This chain connects TRBV19 to TRBJ2-2; 9 bases are shared with TRBD2. The CDR3 runs 17 residues. The trim removed 4 bases at V and 5 bases at J, leaving 11 bases unmatched. The germline gives CDR1 LNHDA, CDR2 SQIVND (reference sequence).

This clone has more than one count but fewer than ten. The DNA of the CDR3 is TGCGCCAGCAGCCGGGACGGGAACACTGAAGCTTTCTTT. Amino acids: CASSRDGNTEAFF. This chain uses TRBV5-1 with TRBJ1-1, with D possibly matching TRBD1 (5 bases). Germline loops: CDR1 SGHRS, CDR2 YFSETQ. This CDR3 comprises 13 residues. Deletions cut 4 bases from V and 1 base from J, with 8 bases between.

This clone was found a few times. The chain links TRBV19 to TRBJ2-7; D possibly uses TRBD1 or TRBD2 (6 bases each). This CDR3 has 15 amino acids. Trimming removed 1 base at V and 2 bases at J, with 12 bases between. Per germline, CDR1 LNHDA and CDR2 SQIVND (reference sequence). The CDR3 spells CASSIGGTQTYEQYF. The CDR3 nucleotides read TGTGCCAGTAGTATAGGCGGGACACAGACCTACGAGCAGTACTTC.

V usage is TRBV6-1 and J usage is TRBJ1-5, with D perhaps TRBD1 (5 bases). Looked up from germline, CDR1 is MNHNS and CDR2 is SASEGT. The CDR3 runs 15 residues. Trimming cost V 5 bases and J 7 bases, with 18 bases left between them. CDR3 loop: CASSTQTVTWQPQHF. The CDR3 DNA sequence: TGTGCCAGCAGTACACAGACAGTTACTTGGCAGCCCCAGCATTTT.

With regard to this clone: The junction differs from germline at one of its ends, possibly a read error. In nucleotides, the CDR3 is TGTGCCAGCGGCTTAGTACGGACAGTAGGGAACGGCAATGAGCAGTTCTTC. Amino acids: CASGLVRTVGNGNEQFF. The chain couples TRBV11-2 to TRBJ2-1; D is perhaps TRBD1 (6 bases). This CDR3 has 17 residues. The germline CDR1 and CDR2 sequences are SGHAT and FQNNGV.

The V call is TRBV6-6, the J call TRBJ1-1, with no clear D. This CDR3 has 14 residues. The germline gives CDR1 MNHNY, CDR2 SVGAGI (reference sequence). V lost 5 bases and J lost 4, with 14 bases in between. The CDR3 here is CASSIKQVSTEAFF. CDR3 nucleotide sequence: TGTGCCAGCAGTATAAAGCAGGTCAGCACTGAAGCTTTCTTT.

The V call is TRBV11-1, the J call TRBJ2-3; D possibly corresponds to TRBD2 (6 bases). Germline V gene data show CDR1 as SGHAT and CDR2 as FQDESV (reference sequence). The CDR3 runs to 15 residues. V was cut by 2 bases and J by 0 bases, with 9 bases left in between. CDR3 loop: CASSLTRGSTDTQYF. CDR3 DNA: TGTGCCAGCAGCTTAACACGGGGGAGCACAGATACGCAGTATTTT.

This sequence joins TRBV5-4 and TRBJ2-3, with TRBD2 matching over 10 bases. The CDR3 is made up of 16 amino acids. Germline V gene lookup returns CDR1 SGHNT and CDR2 YYREEE (reference sequence). Trimming removed 0 bases from V and 2 bases from J; junction bases left unmatched: 3. CDR3 sequence (DNA): TGTGCCAGCAGCTTGGCCGGGACTAGCGTCACAGATACGCAGTATTTT. It is translated as CASSLAGTSVTDTQYF.

The rearrangement links TRBV11-2 to TRBJ1-2, with 8 bases identical to TRBD1. V trimming: 5 bases; J trimming: 7 bases; junction bases outside the gene matches: 12. Per the germline V gene, CDR1 is SGHAT and CDR2 is FQNNGV. This CDR3 region has 15 residues. DNA for the CDR3: TGTGCCAGCAGCCAGACGATCGGACAGGGAGGTGGCTACACCTTC. Translated, it gives CASSQTIGQGGGYTF.

The chain uses TRBV6-5 and TRBJ1-5; unclear D gene. Trimming took off 0 bases at V and 2 bases at J, with 8 bases between the two ends. The germline V gene encodes CDR1 MNHEY and CDR2 SVGAGI. The CDR3 is 15 amino acids. The DNA of the CDR3 is TGTGCCAGCAGTTACTCGGGAGGTGGCAATCAGCCCCAGCATTTT. Translating gives CASSYSGGGNQPQHF.

The V call is TRBV19, the J call TRBJ2-5; 12 bases line up with TRBD2. Germline lookup yields CDR1 LNHDA and CDR2 SQIVND (reference sequence). This CDR3 contains 13 residues. Losses at the gene ends were 10 bases for V and 5 bases for J; bases not matched to a gene: 5. The CDR3 bases are TGTGCCATCTCGACTAGCGGGAGTGAGACCCAGTACTTC. As protein: CAISTSGSETQYF.

This CDR3 reads CASSEPTGVSSYEQYF. The DNA for the CDR3 is TGTGCCAGCAGTGAACCGACAGGGGTCAGCTCCTACGAGCAGTACTTC. The chain is built from TRBV25-1 and TRBJ2-7; 8 nucleotides align to TRBD1. V dropped 2 bases and J dropped 0; count of bases not matched to a gene: 6. CDR1 and CDR2 from the germline V gene are MGHDK and SYGVNS. The CDR3 is 16 amino acids.

V usage is TRBV19 and J usage is TRBJ2-7; D tentatively reads TRBD1 or TRBD2 (6 bases each). The germline V gene has CDR1 LNHDA and CDR2 SQIVND (reference sequence). Between the trimmed V and J ends, which lost 5 bases and 5 bases, there was a span of 19 bases. The CDR3 is 15 residues long. CDR3 in DNA: TGTGCCAGTAGTGAGCCGGGGGCCGGAAGGGACGAGCAGTACTTC. It yields the protein CASSEPGAGRDEQYF.

Written as DNA, the CDR3 is TGTGCCAGCAGCGTAGGGACAGGGGCCGGGGAGCTGTTTTTT. This encodes CASSVGTGAGELFF. V gene TRBV9 combines with J gene TRBJ2-2, with 9 bases matching TRBD1. V lost 0 bases and J lost 6; bases outside the gene matches: 0. The CDR3 spans 14 residues. Germline loops: CDR1 SGDLS, CDR2 YYNGEE.